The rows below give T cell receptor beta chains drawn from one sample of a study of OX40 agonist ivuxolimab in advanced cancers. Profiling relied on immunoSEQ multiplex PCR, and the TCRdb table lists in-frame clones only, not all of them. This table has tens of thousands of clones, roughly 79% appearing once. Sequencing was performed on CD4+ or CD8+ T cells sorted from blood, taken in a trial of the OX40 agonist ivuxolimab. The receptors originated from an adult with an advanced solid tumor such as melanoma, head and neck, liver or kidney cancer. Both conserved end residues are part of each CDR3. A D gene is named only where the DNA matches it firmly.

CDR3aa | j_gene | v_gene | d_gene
CASSPGGSQHTGELFF | TRBJ2-2 | TRBV5-4 | TRBD2
CSVSRDNYYEQYF | TRBJ2-7 | TRBV29-1 | -
CASSGQGASGYTF | TRBJ1-2 | TRBV6-5 | TRBD1
CASSRDAYTGELFF | TRBJ2-2 | TRBV10-1 | -
CASSGQAGQPQHF | TRBJ1-5 | TRBV6-4 | TRBD1
CASSVGSANQPQHF | TRBJ1-5 | TRBV9 | -
CASSSGIAGVRTDTQYF | TRBJ2-3 | TRBV13 | TRBD2
CASSSPGQTYEQYF | TRBJ2-7 | TRBV28 | TRBD1
CASSQDKRGPINTEAFF | TRBJ1-1 | TRBV4-1 | TRBD1
CASSLKGQGNTIYF | TRBJ1-3 | TRBV5-4 | -
CASSLWAGSHYGYTF | TRBJ1-2 | TRBV5-6 | -
CASSLGLGRGIDEQFF | TRBJ2-1 | TRBV5-4 | TRBD1
CASSENTGRRGYTF | TRBJ1-2 | TRBV6-1 | -
CASSLEGRMGNEQFF | TRBJ2-1 | TRBV7-9 | -
CASSGRDRGSYEQYF | TRBJ2-7 | TRBV6-5 | TRBD1
CASSVRVEQYF | TRBJ2-7 | TRBV6-1 | -
CASSPDSRDTGELFF | TRBJ2-2 | TRBV7-3 | -
CASSQTPQGGEAFF | TRBJ1-1 | TRBV4-3 | -
CASSRFREDNKYF | TRBJ2-4 | TRBV14 | TRBD2
CASSLSSGGQYF | TRBJ2-3 | TRBV28 | TRBD2
CASSLHSSWGDNEQFF | TRBJ2-1 | TRBV4-2 | -
CASGEDRGYGYTF | TRBJ1-2 | TRBV21-1 | -
CASSPGGPRETQYF | TRBJ2-5 | TRBV5-6 | -
CASLKGGRVTEAFF | TRBJ1-1 | TRBV6-1 | TRBD1
CASRPDRDNSPLHF | TRBJ1-6 | TRBV28 | TRBD1
CASSQVAGAPYEQYF | TRBJ2-7 | TRBV4-3 | -
CASSLDRAVQYEQYF | TRBJ2-7 | TRBV18 | TRBD1
CASSAQENTGELFF | TRBJ2-2 | TRBV6-1 | -